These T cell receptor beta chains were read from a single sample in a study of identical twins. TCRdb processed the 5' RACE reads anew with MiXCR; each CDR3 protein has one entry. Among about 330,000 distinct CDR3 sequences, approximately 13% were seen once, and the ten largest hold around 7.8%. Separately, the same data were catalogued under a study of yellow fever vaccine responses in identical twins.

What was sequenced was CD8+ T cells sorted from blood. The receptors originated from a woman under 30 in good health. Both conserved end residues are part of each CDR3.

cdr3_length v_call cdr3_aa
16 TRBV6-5 CASSSGTGTNTGELFF
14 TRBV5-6 CASNRGPNTGELFF
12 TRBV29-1 CSVVQGSYEQYF
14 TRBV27 CASSLDQGGSPLHF
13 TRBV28 CASSLYGRTEAFF
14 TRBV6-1 CASSPTEGGYGYTF
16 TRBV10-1 CASRSIEGKAYNEQFF
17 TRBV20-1 CSARDSRGRILTGELFF
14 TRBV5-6 CASSPQGSPYEQYF
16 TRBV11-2 CASSLGGALIYNEQFF
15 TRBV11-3 CASSPFGLENHEQFF
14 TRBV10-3 CAISGDSLNTEAFF
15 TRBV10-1 CASSESARGTGELFF
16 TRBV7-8 CASRTSGTGGSNEQFF
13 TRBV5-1 CASSSLRPPEAFF